Presented here are 11 T cell receptor beta chains from one specimen sequenced in a study of blood T cell repertoires in COVID-19. Sequencing was performed with immunoSEQ multiplex PCR; in TCRdb, only in-frame clones are kept and a portion is missing. This sample yields approximately 450,000 clones, of which 80% to 90% are seen a single time; 1% to 1.3% belongs to the top ten. Sequenced sample: PBMCs or T cells enriched from blood (not recorded which). These receptor sequences come from a man aged 25 to 45 who had recovered from COVID-19.

This chain connects TRBV25-1 to TRBJ2-1; TRBD2 might be the D (5 bases). V dropped 4 bases and J dropped 7 bases, with 17 bases sitting between them. CDR1 MGHDK and CDR2 SYGVNS come from the germline V gene. The CDR3 loop spans 15 amino acids. The CDR3 sequence: CASSVPAESGNEQFF. CDR3 nucleotides: TGTGCCAGCAGTGTCCCAGCGGAGTCCGGGAATGAGCAGTTCTTC.

The V and J genes are TRBV5-1 and TRBJ2-7, with D possibly TRBD1 on 6 matching bases. With 0 bases removed from V and 6 bases from J, the gap between germline ends came to 16 bases. The CDR3 consists of 15 residues. Germline V gives CDR1 SGHRS, CDR2 YFSETQ. The CDR3: CASSLDPQDRSEQYF. CDR3 DNA sequence: TGCGCCAGCAGCTTGGACCCCCAAGACAGGTCCGAGCAGTACTTC. The full variable domain, completed using reference TRBV5-1 and TRBJ2-7, is KAGVTQTPRYLIKTRGQQVTLSCSPISGHRSVSWYQQTPGQGLQFLFEYFSETQRNKGNFPGRFSGRQFSNSRSEMNVSTLELGDSALYLCASSLDPQDRSEQYFGPGTRLTVT.

The genes are TRBV5-1 and TRBJ2-3, with TRBD2 matching 9 bases. This CDR3 has 18 residues. The germline V gene has CDR1 SGHRS and CDR2 YFSETQ. V trimming: 1 base; J trimming: 6 bases; junction bases outside the gene matches: 15. The CDR3: CASSLRPPAAGGPDTQYF. The CDR3 DNA sequence: TGCGCCAGCAGCTTGCGCCCCCCGGCGGCGGGAGGGCCCGATACGCAGTATTTT.

The CDR3 here is CASSLGQPSGEQYF. CDR3 in DNA: TGTGCCAGCAGCTTGGGCCAACCCTCGGGCGAGCAGTACTTC. V gene TRBV5-6 combines with J gene TRBJ2-7; no clear D gene. The CDR3 covers 14 residues. Between the trimmed V and J ends, which lost 0 bases and 6 bases, there was a span of 13 bases. Germline CDR1 and CDR2: SGHDT and YYEEEE.

This chain uses TRBV7-2 with TRBJ2-2, with D uncertain. V lost 4 bases to trimming and J lost 5 bases, with 8 bases between them. The CDR3 runs 13 residues. CDR1 and CDR2 from the germline V gene are SGHTA and FQGNSA. CDR3 bases: TGTGCCAGCAGCTACTTCATGACCGGGGAGCTGTTTTTT. This gives the protein CASSYFMTGELFF. Supplemented by reference TRBV7-2 and TRBJ2-2, the full variable domain reads GAGVSQSPSNKVTEKGKDVELRCDPISGHTALYWYRQSLGQGLEFLIYFQGNSAPDKSGLPSDRFSAERTGGSVSTLTIQRTQQEDSAVYLCASSYFMTGELFFGEGSRLTVL.

The chain couples TRBV29-1 to TRBJ2-2; 7 bases map to TRBD2. The CDR3 consists of 13 residues. From germline, CDR1 is SQVTM and CDR2 ANQGSEA. Trimming took 7 bases from V and 4 from J; bases not matched to a gene: 6. CDR3 protein: CSGKRDLTGELFF. The CDR3 nucleotides read TGCAGCGGGAAGCGGGACCTCACCGGGGAGCTGTTTTTT.

The CDR3 loop is CASNDRGAQPQHF. CDR3 in DNA: TGTGCCAGTAATGACAGGGGGGCACAGCCCCAGCATTTT. The chain uses TRBV19 and TRBJ1-5, with TRBD1 matching 9 bases. In germline, CDR1 is LNHDA, CDR2 SQIVND (reference sequence). The length of the CDR3 is 13 residues. The V and J ends lost 7 bases and 7 bases, in that order; junction bases with no gene match: 5.

On this clone itself: A junction boundary mismatches the germline segment, possibly from a read error. The chain carries TRBV7-7 and TRBJ2-6; TRBD1 matches at 11 bases. CDR1 SSHAT and CDR2 FNYEAQ come from the germline V gene (reference sequence). The CDR3 is made up of 17 amino acids. For the CDR3, the DNA is TGTGCTAGCAGCTTAGGGACAGGGGGGGCTGGGGCCAACGTCCTGACTTTC. Protein: CASSLGTGGAGANVLTF.

V gene TRBV19 combines with J gene TRBJ1-1; D gene unclear. V lost 3 bases, J lost 11 bases, and 10 bases lay in between. The CDR3 spans 11 residues. Per the germline V gene, CDR1 is LNHDA and CDR2 is SQIVND (reference sequence). CDR3 coding DNA: TGTGCCAGTAGTATTGGCCGCGGGGCTTTCTTT. Its protein is CASSIGRGAFF.

The V and J genes are TRBV5-1 and TRBJ1-3; tentative D call: TRBD1 (6 bases). V lost 2 bases and J 0 bases, leaving 15 bases between the germline ends. Germline V gene lookup returns CDR1 SGHRS and CDR2 YFSETQ. CDR3 length: 17 residues. In nucleotides, the CDR3 is TGCGCCAGCAGCTTTCAGGGGCGCCTGAGCTCTGGAAACACCATATATTTT. This gives the protein CASSFQGRLSSGNTIYF. The full variable domain, rest sourced from reference TRBV5-1 and TRBJ1-3, is KAGVTQTPRYLIKTRGQQVTLSCSPISGHRSVSWYQQTPGQGLQFLFEYFSETQRNKGNFPGRFSGRQFSNSRSEMNVSTLELGDSALYLCASSFQGRLSSGNTIYFGEGSWLTVV.

The CDR3 DNA is TGTGCCAGCAGCCACTACACCCAACTTAACTATGGCTACACCTTC. Its translation: CASSHYTQLNYGYTF. The V call is TRBV11-2, the J call TRBJ1-2; D gene ambiguous. Trimming took off 5 bases at V and 1 base at J, with 14 bases between the two ends. The CDR3 runs to 15 residues. Germline loops: CDR1 SGHAT, CDR2 FQNNGV.